Each of the 19 T cell receptor beta chains below was sequenced from the same sample in a study of regulatory and conventional T cells in RAG deficiency. Conventional CD4+ T cells were sorted from blood as CD25-low CD127-high cells. Some clones are missing from TCRdb's copy, which holds only in-frame ones; the method was immunoSEQ multiplex PCR. Seen here are 45,000 or so clones, 90% observed once, and the top ten hold about 0.53%. These data were also reused for a study on regulatory T cells. As reported in that work: Amplification used 52 TRBV primers and 13 TRBJ primers.

Sequenced input: CD4+ effector T cells sorted from blood. All receptors derive from a human donor in good health.

This chain links TRBV2 with TRBJ1-4; 8 bases match TRBD1. J gave up 2 bases and V 6 bases, and 8 bases lay outside the gene matches. Germline V gives CDR1 SNHLY, CDR2 FYNNEI. This CDR3 has 16 amino acids. This CDR3 is CASRLDRVSTNEKLFF. CDR3 in DNA: TGTGCCAGCAGGTTGGACAGGGTTTCGACTAATGAAAAACTGTTTTTT.

The chain couples TRBV5-8 to TRBJ2-6; D gene unclear. CDR1 is SGHTS and CDR2 is YDEGEE in the germline V gene. The CDR3 has 18 amino acids. The V gene lost 1 base and the J gene lost 0 bases, with 14 bases spanning the gap. The CDR3 region is CASSLRLAGRSGANVLTF. CDR3 nucleotide sequence: TGTGCCAGCAGCTTGAGGTTGGCAGGACGCTCTGGGGCCAACGTCCTGACTTTC.

The chain combines TRBV7-9 with TRBJ1-2; the D gene is possibly TRBD1 (5 bases). The V gene's germline CDR1 is SEHNR and CDR2 FQNEAQ (reference sequence). Trimming left V 4 bases short and J 7 bases short, with 19 bases between. This CDR3 comprises 15 residues. CDR3 sequence: CASSSERDRTSGYTF. For the CDR3, the DNA is TGTGCCAGCAGCTCAGAGCGGGACCGGACCAGTGGCTACACCTTC.

The CDR3 DNA follows: TGTGCCAGCAGTTTGGGAAGGGGTCCTTCACCCCTCCACTTT. Amino acids: CASSLGRGPSPLHF. The V call is TRBV28, the J call TRBJ1-6; perhaps TRBD1 as D (5 bases). There are 14 residues in the CDR3. With 3 bases removed from V and 9 bases from J, the gap between germline ends came to 12 bases. CDR1 and CDR2 (germline): MDHEN, SYDVKM. Combining the CDR3 with reference TRBV28 and TRBJ1-6 gives the whole variable domain DVKVTQSSRYLVKRTGEKVFLECVQDMDHENMFWYRQDPGLGLRLIYFSYDVKMKEKGDIPEGYSVSREKKERFSLILESASTNQTSMYLCASSLGRGPSPLHFGNGTRLTVT.

This rearrangement joins TRBV5-1 to TRBJ2-7; 7 positions agree with TRBD1. The CDR3 has 15 residues. Germline V gives CDR1 SGHRS, CDR2 YFSETQ. V dropped 2 bases and J dropped 3; count of bases not matched to a gene: 8. The CDR3 protein is CASSFSSDRVYEQYF. The CDR3 DNA sequence: TGCGCCAGCAGCTTTAGCAGTGACAGGGTCTACGAGCAGTACTTC.

The chain uses TRBV28 and TRBJ1-3, with a possible D match to TRBD1 (6 bases). The CDR3 runs to 16 residues. V lost 4 bases and J lost 1, with 14 bases in between. In germline, CDR1 is MDHEN, CDR2 SYDVKM. The CDR3 loop reads CASSSPQQGSGNTIYF. For the CDR3, the DNA is TGTGCCAGCAGTTCACCCCAACAGGGATCTGGAAACACCATATATTTT.

The chain recombines TRBV13 with TRBJ2-7; tentatively, D is TRBD1 (6 bases). This CDR3 comprises 14 residues. Germline loops: CDR1 PRHDT, CDR2 FYEKMQ (reference sequence). Trimming stripped 5 bases from V and 0 bases from J, with 11 bases between. CDR3 region: CASSPQGSSYEQYF. The CDR3 DNA is TGTGCCAGCAGCCCCCAGGGGTCCTCCTACGAGCAGTACTTC.

The chain has TRBV6-1 and TRBJ2-7; TRBD1 agrees at 10 bases. Germline V gene sequence: CDR1 MNHNS, CDR2 SASEGT. After removal of 4 bases from V and 6 bases from J, the junction contained 6 bases not matched to a gene. CDR3 length equals 14 residues. DNA for the CDR3: TGTGCCAGCAGTGTCGGGACAGGGGTCGGCGAGCAGTACTTC. Its protein is CASSVGTGVGEQYF.

The V and J genes are TRBV18 and TRBJ2-2; D unresolved. The CDR3 has 14 residues. Germline CDR1 and CDR2: KGHSH and LQKENI. Trimming stripped 1 base from V and 1 base from J, with 4 bases between. The CDR3 spells CASSPQGNTGELFF. CDR3 in DNA: TGTGCCAGCTCACCACAGGGGAACACCGGGGAGCTGTTTTTT.

The rearrangement joins TRBV5-1 to TRBJ2-1; 8 bases are a match to TRBD1. This CDR3 spans 14 amino acids. Germline V gene lookup returns CDR1 SGHRS and CDR2 YFSETQ. V trimming: 4 bases; J trimming: 4 bases; junction bases outside the gene matches: 4. CDR3 coding DNA: TGCGCCAGCAGCCCGGGACAGGATTACAATGAGCAGTTCTTC. Translating gives CASSPGQDYNEQFF.

J is TRBJ2-7 and V is TRBV19, with D perhaps assigned TRBD1 or TRBD2 (7 bases each). V shed 5 bases and J shed 2 bases, with 19 bases lying between them. This CDR3 spans 16 amino acids. Germline V gives CDR1 LNHDA, CDR2 SQIVND (reference sequence). The CDR3 loop reads CASSLGGGRGPYEQYF. The CDR3 DNA follows: TGTGCCAGTAGTCTTGGCGGGGGAAGGGGGCCCTACGAGCAGTACTTC. Combining the CDR3 with reference TRBV19 and TRBJ2-7 gives the whole variable domain DGGITQSPKYLFRKEGQNVTLSCEQNLNHDAMYWYRQDPGQGLRLIYYSQIVNDFQKGDIAEGYSVSREKKESFPLTVTSAQKNPTAFYLCASSLGGGRGPYEQYFGPGTRLTVT.

V usage is TRBV2 and J usage is TRBJ1-2; TRBD1 might be the D (6 bases). CDR1 and CDR2 from the germline V gene are SNHLY and FYNNEI. This CDR3 has 13 amino acids. Trimming pared 7 bases from V and 8 bases from J, leaving 17 bases between. This chain's CDR3 is CASTKQGLYGYTF. CDR3 nucleotide sequence: TGTGCCAGCACCAAACAGGGATTGTACGGCTACACCTTC.

V usage is TRBV9 and J usage is TRBJ1-1; D gene ambiguous. Germline V gene data show CDR1 as SGDLS and CDR2 as YYNGEE. This CDR3 is built from 13 residues. V lost 0 bases, J lost 3 bases, and 6 bases lay in between. The CDR3 DNA sequence: TGTGCCAGCAGCGTAGGGCCTCACACTGAAGCTTTCTTT. Protein: CASSVGPHTEAFF.

This sequence joins TRBV28 and TRBJ2-5; 10 nucleotides line up with TRBD1. The CDR3 consists of 14 residues. The trim removed 7 bases at V and 6 bases at J, leaving 8 bases unmatched. Germline CDR1 and CDR2: MDHEN and SYDVKM. CDR3: CASIPGQGGKTQYF. As DNA, the CDR3 is TGTGCCAGCATCCCTGGACAGGGGGGGAAGACCCAGTACTTC.

The V call is TRBV28, the J call TRBJ1-5; TRBD1 matches at 7 bases. Per the germline V gene, CDR1 is MDHEN and CDR2 is SYDVKM. The CDR3 is 15 amino acids. Trimming cost V 2 bases and J 8 bases; bases outside gene matches: 9. The chain's CDR3 is CASSLDQGGRKPQHF. The DNA for the CDR3 is TGTGCCAGCAGTTTAGACCAGGGGGGCAGGAAGCCCCAGCATTTT.

This chain connects TRBV29-1 to TRBJ2-6; a possible D gene is TRBD1 (6 bases). Germline V lookup: CDR1 SQVTM, CDR2 ANQGSEA. The V end was cut by 4 bases, the J end by 7 bases, with 14 bases between. The CDR3 is made up of 14 amino acids. CDR3: CSVGPGAGANVLTF. The CDR3, as DNA: TGCAGCGTTGGGCCAGGGGCCGGAGCCAACGTCCTGACTTTC.

Only one count was recorded for this clone. The chain joins TRBV11-2 to TRBJ2-3, with TRBD2 as a possible D gene (7 bases). V was clipped by 6 bases and J by 2 bases, with 15 bases between them. CDR1 SGHAT and CDR2 FQNNGV come from the germline V gene. This CDR3 has 15 residues. In nucleotides, the CDR3 is TGTGCCAGCAGGGGAGGGGGGGGATCCACAGATACGCAGTATTTT. Its translation is CASRGGGGSTDTQYF.

The J gene is TRBJ2-3, the V gene TRBV5-1; 8 positions match TRBD2. From germline, CDR1 is SGHRS and CDR2 YFSETQ. V shed 0 bases, J shed 3 bases, and the junction held 6 bases outside the gene matches. This CDR3 spans 16 amino acids. The CDR3 region has the DNA TGCGCCAGCAGCTTGGCCATAGCGGGACGAACAGATACGCAGTATTTT. This sequence encodes CASSLAIAGRTDTQYF.

The V gene is TRBV28, the J gene TRBJ1-5; 8 nucleotides agree with TRBD1. The CDR3 has 15 residues. V gave up 3 bases and J gave up 4 bases; unmatched junction bases: 5. Germline CDR1 is MDHEN and CDR2 is SYDVKM. As DNA, the CDR3 is TGTGCCAGCAGTTTGTCCGGACAGGGAAATCAGCCCCAGCATTTT. Residues: CASSLSGQGNQPQHF.